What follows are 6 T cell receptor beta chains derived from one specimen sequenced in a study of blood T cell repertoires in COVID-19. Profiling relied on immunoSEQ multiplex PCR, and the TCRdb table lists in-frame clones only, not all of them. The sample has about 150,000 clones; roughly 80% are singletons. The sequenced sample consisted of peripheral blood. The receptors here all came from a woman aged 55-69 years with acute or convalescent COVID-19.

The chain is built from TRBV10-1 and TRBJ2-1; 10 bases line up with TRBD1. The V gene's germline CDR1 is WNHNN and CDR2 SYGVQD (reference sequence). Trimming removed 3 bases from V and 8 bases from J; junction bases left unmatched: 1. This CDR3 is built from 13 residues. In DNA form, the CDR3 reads TGCGCCAGCAGTGACGGACAGGGGGATGAGCAGTTCTTC. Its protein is CASSDGQGDEQFF.

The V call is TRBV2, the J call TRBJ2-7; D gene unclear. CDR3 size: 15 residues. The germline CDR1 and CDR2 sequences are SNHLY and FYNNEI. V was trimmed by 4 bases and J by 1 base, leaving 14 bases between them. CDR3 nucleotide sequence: TGTGCCAGCAGTGTTTCCGCGGCTCCGTCCTACGAGCAGTACGTC. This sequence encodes CASSVSAAPSYEQYV.

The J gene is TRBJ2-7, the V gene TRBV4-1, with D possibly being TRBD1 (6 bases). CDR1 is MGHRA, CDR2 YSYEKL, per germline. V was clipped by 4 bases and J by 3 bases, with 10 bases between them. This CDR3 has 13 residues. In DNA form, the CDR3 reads TGCGCCAGCAGCCTCCGGACAGACTACGAGCAGTACTTC. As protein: CASSLRTDYEQYF.

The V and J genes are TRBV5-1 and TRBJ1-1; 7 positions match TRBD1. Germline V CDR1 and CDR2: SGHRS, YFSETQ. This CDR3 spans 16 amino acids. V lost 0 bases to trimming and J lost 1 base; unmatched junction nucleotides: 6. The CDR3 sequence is CASSLAPRTGNTEAFF. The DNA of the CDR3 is TGCGCCAGCAGCTTGGCCCCCCGGACAGGGAACACTGAAGCTTTCTTT.

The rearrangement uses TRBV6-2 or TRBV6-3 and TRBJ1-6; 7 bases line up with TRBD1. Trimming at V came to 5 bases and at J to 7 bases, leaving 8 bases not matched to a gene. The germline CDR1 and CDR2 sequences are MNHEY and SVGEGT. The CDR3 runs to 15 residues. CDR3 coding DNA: TGTGCCAGCAGTATAAGACAGGGTCGGAATTCACCCCTCCACTTT. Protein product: CASSIRQGRNSPLHF.

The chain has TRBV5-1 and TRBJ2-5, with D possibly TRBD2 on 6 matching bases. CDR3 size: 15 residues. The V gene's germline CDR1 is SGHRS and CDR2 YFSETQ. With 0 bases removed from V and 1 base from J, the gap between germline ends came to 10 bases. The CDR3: CASSLAPAGQETQYF. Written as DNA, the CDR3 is TGCGCCAGCAGCTTGGCCCCAGCGGGCCAAGAGACCCAGTACTTC.